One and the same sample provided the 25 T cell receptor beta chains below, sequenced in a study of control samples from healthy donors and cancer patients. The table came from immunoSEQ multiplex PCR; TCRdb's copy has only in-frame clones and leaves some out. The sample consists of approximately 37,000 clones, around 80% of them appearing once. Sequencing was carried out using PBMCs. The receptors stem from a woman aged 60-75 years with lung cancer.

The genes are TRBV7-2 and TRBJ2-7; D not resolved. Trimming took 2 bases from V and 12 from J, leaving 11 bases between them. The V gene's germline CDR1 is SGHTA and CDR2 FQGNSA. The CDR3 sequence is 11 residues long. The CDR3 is CASSLMGKPYF. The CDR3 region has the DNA TGTGCCAGCAGCTTAATGGGAAAACCGTACTTC.

This chain's CDR3 is CAISAWGEGLNEQFF. CDR3 nucleotides: TGTGCCATCAGTGCCTGGGGGGAGGGATTGAATGAGCAGTTCTTC. This chain uses TRBV10-3 with TRBJ2-1, with 7 nucleotides matching TRBD2. The CDR3 covers 15 residues. V was clipped by 4 bases and J by 7 bases; unmatched bases: 10. Germline V lookup: CDR1 ENHRY, CDR2 SYGVKD.

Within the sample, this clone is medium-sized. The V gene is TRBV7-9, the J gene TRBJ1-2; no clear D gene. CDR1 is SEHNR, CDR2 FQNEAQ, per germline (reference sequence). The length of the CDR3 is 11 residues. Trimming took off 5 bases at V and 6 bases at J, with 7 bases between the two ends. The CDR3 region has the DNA TGTGCCAGCAGCCCTACCGATGGCTACACCTTC. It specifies CASSPTDGYTF.

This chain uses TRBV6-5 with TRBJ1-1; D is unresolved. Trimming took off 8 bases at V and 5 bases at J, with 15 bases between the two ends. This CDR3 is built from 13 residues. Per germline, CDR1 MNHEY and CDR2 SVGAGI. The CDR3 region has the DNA TGTGCCAGCCAGGACCCTCCGTGGACTGAAGCTTTCTTT. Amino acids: CASQDPPWTEAFF.

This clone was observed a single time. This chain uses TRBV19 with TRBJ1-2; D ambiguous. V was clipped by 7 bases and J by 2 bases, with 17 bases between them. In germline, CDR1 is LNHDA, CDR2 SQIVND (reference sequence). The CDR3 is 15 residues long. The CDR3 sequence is CASNEVREINYGYTF. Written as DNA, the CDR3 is TGTGCCAGTAATGAGGTCCGAGAGATAAACTATGGCTACACCTTC.

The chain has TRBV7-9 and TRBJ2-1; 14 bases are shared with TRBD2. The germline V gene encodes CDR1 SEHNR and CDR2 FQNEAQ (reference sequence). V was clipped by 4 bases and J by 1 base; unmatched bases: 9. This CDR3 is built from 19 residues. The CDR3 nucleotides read TGTGCCAGCAGCTCCCGACTAGCGGGAGGGCCGAGTTCCTACAATGAGCAGTTCTTC. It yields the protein CASSSRLAGGPSSYNEQFF.

CDR3 protein: CASSQEYGRITDTQYF. The CDR3 DNA is TGTGCCAGCAGCCAAGAGTACGGGAGGATCACAGATACGCAGTATTTT. The chain has TRBV3-1 (or the pseudogene TRBV3-2) and TRBJ2-3, with 7 positions matching TRBD2. Germline V lookup: CDR1 LGHDT, CDR2 YNNKEL (reference sequence). With 0 bases clipped from V and 2 bases from J, the junction kept 5 bases outside the gene matches. This CDR3 is 16 amino acids long.

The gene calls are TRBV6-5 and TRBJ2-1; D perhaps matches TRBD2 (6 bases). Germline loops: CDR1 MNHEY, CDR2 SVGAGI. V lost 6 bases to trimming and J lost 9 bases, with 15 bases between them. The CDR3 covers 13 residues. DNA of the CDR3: TGTGCCAGCAGGCCCCCTTTGGAGGGTGAGCAGTTCTTC. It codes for CASRPPLEGEQFF.

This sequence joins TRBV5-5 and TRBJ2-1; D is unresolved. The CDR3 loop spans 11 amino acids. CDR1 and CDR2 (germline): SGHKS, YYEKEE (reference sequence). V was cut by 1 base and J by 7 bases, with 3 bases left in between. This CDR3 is CASSLQNEQFF. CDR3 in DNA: TGTGCCAGCAGCTTGCAAAATGAGCAGTTCTTC.

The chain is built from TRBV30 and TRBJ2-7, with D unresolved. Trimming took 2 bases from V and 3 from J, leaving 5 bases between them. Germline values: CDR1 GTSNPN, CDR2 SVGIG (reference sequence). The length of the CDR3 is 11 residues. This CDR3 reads CAWSLYYEQYF. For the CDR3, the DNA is TGTGCCTGGAGTTTATACTACGAGCAGTACTTC.

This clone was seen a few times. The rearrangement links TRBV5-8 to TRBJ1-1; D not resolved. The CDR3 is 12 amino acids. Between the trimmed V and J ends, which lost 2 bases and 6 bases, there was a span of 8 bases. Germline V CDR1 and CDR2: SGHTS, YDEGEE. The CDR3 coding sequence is TGTGCCAGCAGCTTAGGAGACCCTGAAGCTTTCTTT. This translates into CASSLGDPEAFF.

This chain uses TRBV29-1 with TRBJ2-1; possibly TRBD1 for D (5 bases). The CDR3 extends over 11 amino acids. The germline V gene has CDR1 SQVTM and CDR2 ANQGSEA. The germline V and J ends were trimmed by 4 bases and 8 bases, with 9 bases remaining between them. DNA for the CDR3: TGCAGCGTTGCAGGGTTCGATGAGCAGTTCTTC. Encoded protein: CSVAGFDEQFF.

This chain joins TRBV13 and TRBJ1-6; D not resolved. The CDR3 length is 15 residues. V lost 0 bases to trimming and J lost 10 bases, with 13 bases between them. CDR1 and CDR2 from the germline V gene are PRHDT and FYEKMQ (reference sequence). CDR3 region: CASSLGLPSDSPLHF. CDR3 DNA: TGTGCCAGCAGCTTAGGACTCCCCAGTGACTCACCCCTCCACTTT.

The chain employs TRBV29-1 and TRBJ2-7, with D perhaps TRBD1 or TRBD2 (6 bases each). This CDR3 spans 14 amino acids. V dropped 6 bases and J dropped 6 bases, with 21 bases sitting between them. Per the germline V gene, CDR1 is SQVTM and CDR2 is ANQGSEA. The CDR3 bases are TGCAGCGTGGGGGCGGGGACAACAGTTTCCGAGCAGTACTTC. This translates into CSVGAGTTVSEQYF.

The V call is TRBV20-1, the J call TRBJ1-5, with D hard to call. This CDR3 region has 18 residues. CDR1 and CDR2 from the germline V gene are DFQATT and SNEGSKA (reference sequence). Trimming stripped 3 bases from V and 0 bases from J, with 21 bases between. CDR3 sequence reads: CSASPPFSVDPSNQPQHF. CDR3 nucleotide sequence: TGCAGTGCTAGTCCGCCATTCAGCGTGGATCCTAGCAATCAGCCCCAGCATTTT.

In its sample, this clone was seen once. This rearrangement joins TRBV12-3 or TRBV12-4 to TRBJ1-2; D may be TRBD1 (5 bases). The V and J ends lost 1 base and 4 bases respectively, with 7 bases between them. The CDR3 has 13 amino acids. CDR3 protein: CASSLGGSYGYTF. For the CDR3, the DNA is TGTGCCAGCAGTTTAGGGGGGAGCTATGGCTACACCTTC.

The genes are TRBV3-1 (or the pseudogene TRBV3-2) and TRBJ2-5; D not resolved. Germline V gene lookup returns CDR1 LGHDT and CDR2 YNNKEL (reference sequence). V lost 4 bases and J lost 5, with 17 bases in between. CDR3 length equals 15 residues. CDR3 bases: TGTGCCAGCAGCCCCACAATGGGTCGGAAGGAGACCCAGTACTTC. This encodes CASSPTMGRKETQYF.

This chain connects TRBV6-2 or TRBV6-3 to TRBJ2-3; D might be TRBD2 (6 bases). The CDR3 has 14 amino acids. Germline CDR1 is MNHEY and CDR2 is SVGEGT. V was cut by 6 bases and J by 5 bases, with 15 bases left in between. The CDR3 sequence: CASSPGGGEDTQYF. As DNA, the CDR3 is TGTGCCAGCAGCCCCGGGGGAGGAGAAGATACGCAGTATTTT.

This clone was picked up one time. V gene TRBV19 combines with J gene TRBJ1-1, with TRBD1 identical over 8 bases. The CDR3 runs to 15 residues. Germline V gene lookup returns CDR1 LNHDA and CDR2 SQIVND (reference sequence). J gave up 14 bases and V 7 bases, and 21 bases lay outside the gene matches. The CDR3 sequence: CASTRSGTGVGKSFF. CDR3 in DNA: TGTGCCAGTACCCGTTCCGGGACAGGCGTTGGAAAAAGCTTCTTT.

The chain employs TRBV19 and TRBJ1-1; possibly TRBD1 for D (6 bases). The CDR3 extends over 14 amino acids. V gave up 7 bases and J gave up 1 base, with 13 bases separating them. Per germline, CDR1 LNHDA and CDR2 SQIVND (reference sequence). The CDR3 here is CASTQGRGNTEAFF. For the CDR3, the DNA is TGTGCCAGTACCCAGGGGAGAGGGAACACTGAAGCTTTCTTT.

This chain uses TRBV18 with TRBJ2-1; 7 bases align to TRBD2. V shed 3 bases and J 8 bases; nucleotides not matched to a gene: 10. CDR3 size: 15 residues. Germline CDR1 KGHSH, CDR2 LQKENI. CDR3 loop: CASSPKRDAVDEQFF. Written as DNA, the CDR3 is TGTGCCAGCTCACCGAAGCGGGACGCGGTCGATGAGCAGTTCTTC.

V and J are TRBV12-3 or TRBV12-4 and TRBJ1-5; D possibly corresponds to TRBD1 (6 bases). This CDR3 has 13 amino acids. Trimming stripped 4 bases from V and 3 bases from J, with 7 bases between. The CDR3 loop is CASSYRDNQPQHF. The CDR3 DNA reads TGTGCCAGCAGTTACAGGGACAATCAGCCCCAGCATTTT.

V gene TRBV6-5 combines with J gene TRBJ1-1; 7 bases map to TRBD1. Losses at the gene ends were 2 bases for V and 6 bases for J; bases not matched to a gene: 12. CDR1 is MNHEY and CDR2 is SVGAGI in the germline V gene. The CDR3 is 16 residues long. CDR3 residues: CASSYPMTGIVAEAFF. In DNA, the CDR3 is TGTGCCAGCAGTTACCCAATGACAGGGATCGTCGCTGAAGCTTTCTTT.

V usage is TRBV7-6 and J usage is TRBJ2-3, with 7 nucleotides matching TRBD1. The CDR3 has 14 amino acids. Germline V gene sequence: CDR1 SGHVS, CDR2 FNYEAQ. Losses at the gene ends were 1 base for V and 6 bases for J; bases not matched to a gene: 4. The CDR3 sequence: CASSLDRGGDTQYF. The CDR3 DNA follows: TGTGCCAGCAGCTTAGACAGGGGCGGGGATACGCAGTATTTT. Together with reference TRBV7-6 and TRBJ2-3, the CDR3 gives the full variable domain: GAGVSQSPRYKVTKRGQDVALRCDPISGHVSLYWYRQALGQGPEFLTYFNYEAQQDKSGLPNDRFSAERPEGSISTLTIQRTEQRDSAMYRCASSLDRGGDTQYFGPGTRLTVL.

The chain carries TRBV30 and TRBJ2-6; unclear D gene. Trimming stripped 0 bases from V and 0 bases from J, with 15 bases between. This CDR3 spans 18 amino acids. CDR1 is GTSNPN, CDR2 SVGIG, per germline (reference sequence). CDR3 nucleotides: TGTGCCTGGAGTGTATTGTGGGCGAGAAGCTCTGGGGCCAACGTCCTGACTTTC. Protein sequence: CAWSVLWARSSGANVLTF.